This T cell receptor beta chain was captured in a study of T cells in Graves' hyperthyroidism and ophthalmopathy. The V and J ends lost 5 bases and 10 bases, in that order; junction bases with no gene match: 5. Per germline, CDR1 ENHRY and CDR2 SYGVKD. This CDR3 contains 14 residues. Using RNA transcripts as the source, TCR beta CDR3 regions were amplified. HTBI primers were employed in a first-round RT-PCR of the TCR CDR3. TCRdb itself ran the multiplex PCR reads through MiXCR, one entry per CDR3 protein. The data show more than 300,000 distinct CDR3 sequences, less than 20% seen once. The chain carries TRBV10-3 and TRBJ1-6; 10 bases fit TRBD1. Sequencing was performed on blood. The TCR was taken from a young man with Graves' ophthalmopathy. CDR3 sequence reads: CAISRDRGGSPLHF. DNA of the CDR3: TGTGCCATCAGTCGGGACAGGGGAGGATCACCCCTCCACTTT.